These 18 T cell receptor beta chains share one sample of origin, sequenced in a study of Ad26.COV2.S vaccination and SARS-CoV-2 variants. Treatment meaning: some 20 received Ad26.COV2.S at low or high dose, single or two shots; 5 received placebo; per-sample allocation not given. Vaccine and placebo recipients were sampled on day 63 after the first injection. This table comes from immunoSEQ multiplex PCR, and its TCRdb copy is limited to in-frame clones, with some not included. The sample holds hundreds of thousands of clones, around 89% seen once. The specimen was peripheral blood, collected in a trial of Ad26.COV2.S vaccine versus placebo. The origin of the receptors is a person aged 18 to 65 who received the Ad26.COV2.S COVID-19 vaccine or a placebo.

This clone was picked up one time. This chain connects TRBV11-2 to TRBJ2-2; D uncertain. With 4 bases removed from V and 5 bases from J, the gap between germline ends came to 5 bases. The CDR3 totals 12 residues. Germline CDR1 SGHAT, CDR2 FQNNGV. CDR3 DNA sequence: TGTGCCAGCAGCTGGGCGACCGGGGAGCTGTTTTTT. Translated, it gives CASSWATGELFF.

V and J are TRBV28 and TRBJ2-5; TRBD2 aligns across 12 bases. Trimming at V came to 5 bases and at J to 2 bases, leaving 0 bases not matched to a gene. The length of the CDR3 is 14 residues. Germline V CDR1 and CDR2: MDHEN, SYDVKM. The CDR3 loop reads CASSLAGGQETQYF. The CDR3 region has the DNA TGTGCCAGCAGTCTAGCGGGAGGGCAAGAGACCCAGTACTTC.

Here the CDR3 DNA reads TGCGCCAGCAGCTTGGACAATTTTTATAATTCACCCCTCCACTTT. It is translated as CASSLDNFYNSPLHF. The chain recombines TRBV5-1 with TRBJ1-6; D is unresolved. Per germline, CDR1 SGHRS and CDR2 YFSETQ. The CDR3 runs to 15 residues. The germline V and J ends were trimmed by 0 bases and 4 bases, with 8 bases remaining between them.

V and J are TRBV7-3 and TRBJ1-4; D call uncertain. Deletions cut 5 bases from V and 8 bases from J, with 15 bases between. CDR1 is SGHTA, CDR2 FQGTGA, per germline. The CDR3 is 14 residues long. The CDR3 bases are TGTGCCAGCAGCCTAGGGTTTCAAGGGGAAAAACTGTTTTTT. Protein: CASSLGFQGEKLFF.

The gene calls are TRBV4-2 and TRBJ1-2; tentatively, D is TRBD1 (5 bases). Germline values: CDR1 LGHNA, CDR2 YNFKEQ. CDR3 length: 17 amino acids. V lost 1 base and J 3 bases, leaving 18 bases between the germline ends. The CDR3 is CASSQVGPGGRDYGYTF. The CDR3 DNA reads TGTGCCAGCAGCCAAGTGGGGCCTGGAGGTAGAGACTATGGCTACACCTTC.

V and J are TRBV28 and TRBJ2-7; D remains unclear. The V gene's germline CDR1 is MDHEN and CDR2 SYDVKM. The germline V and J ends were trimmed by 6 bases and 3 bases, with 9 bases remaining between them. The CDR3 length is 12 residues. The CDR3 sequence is CASSNDGYEQYF. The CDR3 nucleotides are TGTGCCAGCAGCAACGACGGCTACGAGCAGTACTTC.

As DNA, the CDR3 is TGTGCCACCAGTGATTTTGGGACAGGGGCGAACACCGGGGAGCTGTTTTTT. This gives the protein CATSDFGTGANTGELFF. V gene TRBV24-1 combines with J gene TRBJ2-2, with 10 bases matching TRBD1. The trim removed 1 base at V and 0 bases at J, leaving 1 base unmatched. Per germline, CDR1 KGHDR and CDR2 SFDVKD. The CDR3 extends over 17 amino acids.

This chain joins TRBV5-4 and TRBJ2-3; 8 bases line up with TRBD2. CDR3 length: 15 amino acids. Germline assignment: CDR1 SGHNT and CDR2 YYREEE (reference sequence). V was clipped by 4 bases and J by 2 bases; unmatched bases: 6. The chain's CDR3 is CASSATAGVTDTQYF. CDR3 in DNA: TGTGCCAGCAGCGCTACAGCGGGGGTCACAGATACGCAGTATTTT.

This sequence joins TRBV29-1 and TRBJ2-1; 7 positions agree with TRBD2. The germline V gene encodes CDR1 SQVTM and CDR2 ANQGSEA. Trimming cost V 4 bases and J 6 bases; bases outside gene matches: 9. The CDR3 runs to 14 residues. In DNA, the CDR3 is TGCAGCGTTGGGGGGAGGGGAGGAAGCAATGAGCAGTTCTTC. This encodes CSVGGRGGSNEQFF.

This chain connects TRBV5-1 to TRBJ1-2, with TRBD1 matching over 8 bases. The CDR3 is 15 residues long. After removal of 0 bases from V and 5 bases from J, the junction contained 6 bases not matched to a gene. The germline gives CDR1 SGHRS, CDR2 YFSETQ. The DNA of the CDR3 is TGCGCCAGCAGCTTGGATCGTCAGGGGGCGTATGGCTACACCTTC. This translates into CASSLDRQGAYGYTF.

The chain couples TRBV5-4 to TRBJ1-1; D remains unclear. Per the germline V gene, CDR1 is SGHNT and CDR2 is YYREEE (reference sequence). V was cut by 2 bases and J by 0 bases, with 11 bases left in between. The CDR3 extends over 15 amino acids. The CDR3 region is CASSFGSLMNTEAFF. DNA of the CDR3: TGTGCCAGCAGCTTCGGGAGCCTCATGAACACTGAAGCTTTCTTT. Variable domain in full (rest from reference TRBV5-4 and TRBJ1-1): ETGVTQSPTHLIKTRGQQVTLRCSSQSGHNTVSWYQQALGQGPQFIFQYYREEENGRGNFPPRFSGLQFPNYSSELNVNALELDDSALYLCASSFGSLMNTEAFFGQGTRLTVV.

The chain's CDR3 is CSASGHPEAFF. The CDR3 DNA sequence: TGCAGTGCTAGTGGTCACCCTGAAGCTTTCTTT. The J gene is TRBJ1-1, the V gene TRBV20-1; no definite D call. CDR1 DFQATT and CDR2 SNEGSKA come from the germline V gene (reference sequence). Trimming shortened V by 3 bases and J by 6 bases, and 8 bases separated the two germline ends. CDR3 size: 11 residues.

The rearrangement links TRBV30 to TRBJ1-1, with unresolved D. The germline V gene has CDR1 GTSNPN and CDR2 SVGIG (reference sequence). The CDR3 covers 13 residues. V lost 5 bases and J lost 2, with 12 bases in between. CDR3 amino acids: CAWFDGVNTEAFF. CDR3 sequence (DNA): TGTGCCTGGTTCGACGGGGTAAACACTGAAGCTTTCTTT.

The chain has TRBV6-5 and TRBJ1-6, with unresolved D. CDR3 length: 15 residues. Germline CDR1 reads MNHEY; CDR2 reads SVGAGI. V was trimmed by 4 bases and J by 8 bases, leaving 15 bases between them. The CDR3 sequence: CASSSGPLGYSPLHF. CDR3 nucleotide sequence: TGTGCCAGCAGTTCGGGCCCATTGGGTTATTCACCCCTCCACTTT.

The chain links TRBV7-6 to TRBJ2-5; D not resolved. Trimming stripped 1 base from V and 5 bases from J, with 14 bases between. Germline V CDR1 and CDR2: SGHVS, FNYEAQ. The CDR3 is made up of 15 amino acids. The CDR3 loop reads CASSLEAGLRETQYF. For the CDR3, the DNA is TGTGCCAGCAGCTTAGAGGCAGGATTAAGGGAGACCCAGTACTTC. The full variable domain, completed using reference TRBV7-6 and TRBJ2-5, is GAGVSQSPRYKVTKRGQDVALRCDPISGHVSLYWYRQALGQGPEFLTYFNYEAQQDKSGLPNDRFSAERPEGSISTLTIQRTEQRDSAMYRCASSLEAGLRETQYFGPGTRLLVL.

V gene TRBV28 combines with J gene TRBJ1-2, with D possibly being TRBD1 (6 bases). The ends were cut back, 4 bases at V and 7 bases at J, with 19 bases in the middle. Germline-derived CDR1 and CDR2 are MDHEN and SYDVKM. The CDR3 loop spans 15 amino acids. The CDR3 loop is CASSSRDISLGGYTF. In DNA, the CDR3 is TGTGCCAGCAGTTCCAGGGACATCTCCCTGGGTGGCTACACCTTC.

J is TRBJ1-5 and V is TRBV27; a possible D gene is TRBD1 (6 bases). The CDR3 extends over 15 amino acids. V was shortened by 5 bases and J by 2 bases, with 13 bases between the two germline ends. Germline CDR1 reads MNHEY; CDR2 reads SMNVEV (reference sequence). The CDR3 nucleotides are TGTGCCAGCAGTCTCACAGGGTCGGGCAATCAGCCCCAGCATTTT. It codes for CASSLTGSGNQPQHF.

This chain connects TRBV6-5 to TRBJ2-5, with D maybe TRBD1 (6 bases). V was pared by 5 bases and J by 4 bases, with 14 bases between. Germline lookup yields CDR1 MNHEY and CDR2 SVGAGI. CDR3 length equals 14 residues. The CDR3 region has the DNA TGTGCCAGCAGTCTCGGGACACCAAGAGAGACCCAGTACTTC. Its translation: CASSLGTPRETQYF.